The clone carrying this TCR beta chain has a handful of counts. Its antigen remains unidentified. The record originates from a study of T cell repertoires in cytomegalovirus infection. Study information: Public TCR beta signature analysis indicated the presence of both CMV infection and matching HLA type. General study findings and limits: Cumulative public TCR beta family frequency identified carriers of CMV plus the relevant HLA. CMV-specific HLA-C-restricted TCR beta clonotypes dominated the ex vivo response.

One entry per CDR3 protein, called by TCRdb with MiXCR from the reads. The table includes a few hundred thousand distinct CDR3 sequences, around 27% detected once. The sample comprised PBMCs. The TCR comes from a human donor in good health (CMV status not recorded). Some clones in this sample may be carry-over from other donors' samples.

CDR3: CATSEPAYNEQFF. Here the CDR3 DNA reads TGTGCCACCAGTGAGCCCGCGTACAATGAGCAGTTCTTC. The gene calls are TRBV24-1 and TRBJ2-1; D gene uncertain. CDR1 is KGHDR and CDR2 is SFDVKD in the germline V gene. This CDR3 is built from 13 residues. The germline V and J ends were trimmed by 4 bases and 4 bases, with 7 bases remaining between them.